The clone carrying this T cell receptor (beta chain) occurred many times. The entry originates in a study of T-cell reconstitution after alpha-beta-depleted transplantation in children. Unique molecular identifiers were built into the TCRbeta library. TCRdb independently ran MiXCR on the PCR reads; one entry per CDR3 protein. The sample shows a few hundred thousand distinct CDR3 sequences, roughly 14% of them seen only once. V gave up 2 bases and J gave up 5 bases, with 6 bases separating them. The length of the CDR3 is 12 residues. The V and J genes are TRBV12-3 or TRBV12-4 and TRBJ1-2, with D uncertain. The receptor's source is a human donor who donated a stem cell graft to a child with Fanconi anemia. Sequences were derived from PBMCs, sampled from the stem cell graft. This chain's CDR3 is CASSLSPYGYTF. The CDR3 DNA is TGTGCCAGCAGTTTAAGTCCGTATGGCTACACCTTC.